This T cell receptor beta chain was recovered during a study of T cell responses to AZD1222 COVID-19 vaccine. Study findings and constraints: Among AZD1222 vaccinees, only six or seven were seropositive at baseline.

About this clone: The antigen remains undetermined.

Repertoires were generated with immunoSEQ multiplex PCR, while TCRdb's copy carries only in-frame clones and drops some. The data show some 130,000 clones, about 90% seen once. Researchers grouped second doses given at about 4 or about 12 weeks into one pool. Trimming stripped 2 bases from V and 5 bases from J, with 18 bases between. Germline assignment: CDR1 SNHLY and CDR2 FYNNEI. CDR3 length equals 16 residues. Sequenced here: peripheral blood, sampled 28 days after the second AZD1222 dose. This receptor was obtained from an adult who received the AZD1222 COVID-19 vaccine. The chain couples TRBV2 to TRBJ2-5, with D unclear. The DNA for the CDR3 is TGTGCCAGCAGTGAATCGCGCCATGGCGGAGCGGAGACCCAGTACTTC. It codes for CASSESRHGGAETQYF.